The text below deals with one TCR beta chain. The antigen is undetermined. Unique molecular identifiers were present on the cDNA, which also gained a universal primer site by template switching. TCRdb ran MiXCR on the 5' RACE reads and lists one entry per CDR3 protein. The table lists approximately 680,000 distinct CDR3 sequences, 7.1% of them singletons. Each donor (without exception) was a healthy Caucasian. This CDR3 region has 15 residues. Germline V CDR1 and CDR2: DFQATT, SNEGSKA (reference sequence). Trimming shortened V by 0 bases and J by 6 bases, and 14 bases separated the two germline ends. These data are taken from a study of identical twins. Study-level points and caveats: Insertion counts were lower in abundant cord blood beta clonotypes, a trend that memory repertoires did not show.

This same sample was also part of a study on yellow fever vaccine responses in identical twins. This second report adds: It has been reported that, in twins, the vaccine T cell response seemed partly convergent and partly personalized.

The sequence was obtained from a woman under 30 in good health. Input material: PBMCs. The V and J genes are TRBV20-1 and TRBJ2-2; the D call may be TRBD1 or TRBD2 (6 bases each). CDR3 in amino acids: CSAREGGSVSGELFF. CDR3 DNA: TGCAGTGCTAGAGAAGGGGGGAGCGTCTCCGGGGAGCTGTTTTTT.